The 26 T cell receptor beta chains listed next were all sequenced from one sample in a study of cytomegalovirus exposure and HLA in healthy donors. With 60 Vbeta and 13 Jbeta primers, the PCR was carried out. Clones were sequenced by immunoSEQ multiplex PCR, and TCRdb holds only the in-frame ones, with some missing. The sample consists of over 85,000 clones, approximately 86% of them appearing once. The sequenced sample was PBMCs. Receptors were obtained from a man aged 35-49 years in good health and CMV-seronegative.

The chain couples TRBV11-2 to TRBJ1-5; maybe TRBD1 (6 bases). Trimming left V 0 bases short and J 7 bases short, with 13 bases between. Germline CDR1 and CDR2: SGHAT and FQNNGV. The CDR3 totals 15 residues. In DNA form, the CDR3 reads TGTGCCAGCAGCTTAGATGGCAGGGGAGGGCAGCCCCAGCATTTT. It yields the protein CASSLDGRGGQPQHF. Full variable domain (outside the CDR3, taken from reference TRBV11-2 and TRBJ1-5): EAGVAQSPRYKIIEKRQSVAFWCNPISGHATLYWYQQILGQGPKLLIQFQNNGVVDDSQLPKDRFSAERLKGVDSTLKIQPAKLEDSAVYLCASSLDGRGGQPQHFGDGTRLSIL.

The V call is TRBV19, the J call TRBJ1-5, with 10 bases matching TRBD1. From germline, CDR1 is LNHDA and CDR2 SQIVND (reference sequence). CDR3 length equals 14 residues. The V gene end was trimmed by 3 bases and the J gene end by 10 bases; junction bases not matched to a gene: 6. The CDR3 sequence is CASSMEGQGSPQHF. CDR3 bases: TGTGCCAGTAGTATGGAGGGACAGGGGTCACCCCAGCATTTT. The variable domain in full, with the rest retrieved from reference TRBV19 and TRBJ1-5, is DGGITQSPKYLFRKEGQNVTLSCEQNLNHDAMYWYRQDPGQGLRLIYYSQIVNDFQKGDIAEGYSVSREKKESFPLTVTSAQKNPTAFYLCASSMEGQGSPQHFGDGTRLSIL.

This sequence joins TRBV7-2 and TRBJ2-5; 9 nucleotides match TRBD2. The CDR3 spans 15 residues. The J segment lost 5 bases and the V segment lost 5 bases, leaving 9 bases of the junction unmatched. Looked up from germline, CDR1 is SGHTA and CDR2 is FQGNSA. In DNA form, the CDR3 reads TGTGCCAGCAGCCCGAGCGGGGGGAGAGGGGAGACCCAGTACTTC. Translation gives CASSPSGGRGETQYF. Variable domain in full (rest from reference TRBV7-2 and TRBJ2-5): GAGVSQSPSNKVTEKGKDVELRCDPISGHTALYWYRQSLGQGLEFLIYFQGNSAPDKSGLPSDRFSAERTGGSVSTLTIQRTQQEDSAVYLCASSPSGGRGETQYFGPGTRLLVL.

The rearrangement links TRBV4-2 to TRBJ2-3; perhaps TRBD1 as D (6 bases). The germline V gene encodes CDR1 LGHNA and CDR2 YNFKEQ. The CDR3 covers 16 residues. V was shortened by 5 bases and J by 3 bases, with 18 bases between the two germline ends. Written as DNA, the CDR3 is TGTGCCAGCAGCTGGGGGAGAGGGGGACCAACAGATACGCAGTATTTT. This translates into CASSWGRGGPTDTQYF.

This rearrangement joins TRBV6-5 to TRBJ1-2; D not resolved. This CDR3 has 12 amino acids. V was clipped by 7 bases and J by 3 bases, with 9 bases between them. In germline, CDR1 is MNHEY, CDR2 SVGAGI. CDR3 DNA sequence: TGTGCCAGCAAGTCCGGGGACTATGGCTACACCTTC. Its translation: CASKSGDYGYTF.

The chain is built from TRBV28 and TRBJ2-3, with 9 bases lining up with TRBD2. Unmatched junction bases numbered 13, after V lost 7 bases and J lost 2 bases. Germline lookup yields CDR1 MDHEN and CDR2 SYDVKM. The CDR3 covers 17 residues. CDR3 in DNA: TGTGCCAGCACCCCCCAAGGGCTAGCGGGGACCACAGATACGCAGTATTTT. Amino acid sequence: CASTPQGLAGTTDTQYF.

The chain uses TRBV7-2 and TRBJ1-1; 10 bases align to TRBD1. After removal of 3 bases from V and 5 bases from J, the junction contained 6 bases not matched to a gene. This CDR3 has 15 residues. Germline loops: CDR1 SGHTA, CDR2 FQGNSA. The CDR3 DNA reads TGTGCCAGCAGCTTCAGGACAGGGGGGTGGACTGAAGCTTTCTTT. This codes for CASSFRTGGWTEAFF. Variable domain in full (rest from reference TRBV7-2 and TRBJ1-1): GAGVSQSPSNKVTEKGKDVELRCDPISGHTALYWYRQSLGQGLEFLIYFQGNSAPDKSGLPSDRFSAERTGGSVSTLTIQRTQQEDSAVYLCASSFRTGGWTEAFFGQGTRLTVV.

J is TRBJ2-5 and V is TRBV6-1, with D possibly matching TRBD2 (6 bases). Germline V gene sequence: CDR1 MNHNS, CDR2 SASEGT. The CDR3 has 14 amino acids. V lost 6 bases to trimming and J lost 1 base, with 12 bases between them. CDR3 loop: CASRTSSSQETQYF. Written as DNA, the CDR3 is TGTGCCAGCAGGACTAGTTCATCCCAAGAGACCCAGTACTTC.

This chain connects TRBV10-3 to TRBJ1-1; D unclear. The CDR3 has 16 residues. Between the trimmed V and J ends, which lost 2 bases and 1 base, there was a span of 14 bases. The germline V gene has CDR1 ENHRY and CDR2 SYGVKD. The CDR3 DNA is TGTGCCATCAGTGAGGGCAGGTCTTACCCGAACACTGAAGCTTTCTTT. Residues: CAISEGRSYPNTEAFF.

V and J are TRBV7-9 and TRBJ2-1, with 8 bases aligning to TRBD2. Germline V lookup: CDR1 SEHNR, CDR2 FQNEAQ (reference sequence). V lost 1 base to trimming and J lost 3 bases; unmatched junction nucleotides: 2. This CDR3 is built from 15 residues. This chain's CDR3 is CASSLDSGVYNEQFF. CDR3 bases: TGTGCCAGCAGCTTAGATAGCGGGGTCTACAATGAGCAGTTCTTC.

This chain joins TRBV25-1 and TRBJ2-1, with 7 bases fitting TRBD1. Germline V lookup: CDR1 MGHDK, CDR2 SYGVNS. The CDR3 sequence is 18 residues long. The V and J ends lost 1 base and 7 bases, in that order; junction bases with no gene match: 16. The CDR3 region is CASSELALTGRSGNEQFF. The CDR3 DNA sequence: TGTGCCAGCAGTGAATTGGCCCTGACAGGGCGAAGTGGTAATGAGCAGTTCTTC. Using reference TRBV25-1 and TRBJ2-1 for the parts outside the CDR3, the full variable domain is EADIYQTPRYLVIGTGKKITLECSQTMGHDKMYWYQQDPGMELHLIHYSYGVNSTEKGDLSSESTVSRIRTEHFPLTLESARPSHTSQYLCASSELALTGRSGNEQFFGPGTRLTVL.

The rearrangement joins TRBV5-4 to TRBJ1-2; D may be TRBD1 (5 bases). This CDR3 has 15 residues. Per the germline V gene, CDR1 is SGHNT and CDR2 is YYREEE (reference sequence). The V end lost 4 bases, the J end lost 6 bases, and 19 bases lay between the germline ends. Here the CDR3 reads CASSPLLSGDHGYTF. Written as DNA, the CDR3 is TGTGCCAGCAGCCCCCTTCTCTCGGGGGATCATGGCTACACCTTC.

This clone was seen only a few times. The chain uses TRBV28 and TRBJ2-7, with 10 bases identical to TRBD2. The V and J ends lost 8 bases and 4 bases, in that order; junction bases with no gene match: 8. The CDR3 length is 14 residues. CDR1 and CDR2 (germline): MDHEN, SYDVKM. CDR3 residues: CASVLSGGAYEQYF. CDR3 bases: TGTGCCAGCGTCCTAAGCGGGGGGGCTTACGAGCAGTACTTC.

The chain couples TRBV13 to TRBJ1-1; D gene unclear. Per the germline V gene, CDR1 is PRHDT and CDR2 is FYEKMQ (reference sequence). The CDR3 spans 14 residues. The V and J ends lost 5 bases and 6 bases respectively, with 16 bases between them. DNA of the CDR3: TGTGCCAGCAGCCCACCCGGGAGTGGCGCTGAAGCTTTCTTT. Residues: CASSPPGSGAEAFF.

CDR3: CASNRPGQGYEQYF. In DNA, the CDR3 is TGTGCCAGCAACCGGCCGGGACAGGGCTACGAGCAGTACTTC. The gene calls are TRBV28 and TRBJ2-7; 9 positions match TRBD1. Germline V gene data show CDR1 as MDHEN and CDR2 as SYDVKM. The CDR3 loop spans 14 amino acids. V gave up 7 bases and J gave up 3 bases; unmatched junction bases: 7.

This clone was picked up a small number of times. The CDR3 nucleotides are TGTGCCAGCAGCTTGAGGACTAGCTTCTACAATGAGCAGTTCTTC. It encodes CASSLRTSFYNEQFF. The chain joins TRBV5-4 to TRBJ2-1, with 8 bases identical to TRBD2. The length of the CDR3 is 15 residues. V lost 1 base, J lost 3 bases, and 3 bases stayed unmatched. From germline, CDR1 is SGHNT and CDR2 YYREEE (reference sequence).

The chain combines TRBV28 with TRBJ1-2; D not resolved. Germline V gene data show CDR1 as MDHEN and CDR2 as SYDVKM. The V end was cut by 1 base, the J end by 0 bases, with 6 bases between. CDR3 length: 14 amino acids. The CDR3 is CASSLSGANYGYTF. CDR3 in DNA: TGTGCCAGCAGTTTATCCGGGGCTAACTATGGCTACACCTTC.

For the CDR3, the DNA is TGCGCCAGCAGTGACCCCTCCGGGACAGGGAACACTGAAGCTTTCTTT. Encoded protein: CASSDPSGTGNTEAFF. This sequence joins TRBV10-2 and TRBJ1-1, with TRBD1 matching over 8 bases. The CDR3 length is 16 residues. The V gene end was trimmed by 3 bases and the J gene end by 1 base; junction bases not matched to a gene: 7. The germline V gene encodes CDR1 WSHSY and CDR2 SAAADI.

The V gene is TRBV15, the J gene TRBJ1-2; 10 bases are shared with TRBD1. V gave up 11 bases and J gave up 6 bases; unmatched junction bases: 9. This CDR3 is 13 amino acids long. Germline lookup yields CDR1 LNHNV and CDR2 YYDKDF (reference sequence). The CDR3 DNA reads TGTGCCGGAATAAAGGGACAGGGGAATGGCTACACCTTC. It encodes CAGIKGQGNGYTF. The full variable domain, its missing parts supplied by reference TRBV15 and TRBJ1-2, is DAMVIQNPRYQVTQFGKPVTLSCSQTLNHNVMYWYQQKSSQAPKLLFHYYDKDFNNEADTPDNFQSRRPNTSFCFLDIRSPGLGDTAMYLCAGIKGQGNGYTFGSGTRLTVV.

This clone was seen once. V gene TRBV5-4 combines with J gene TRBJ2-7; D is unresolved. The CDR3 has 13 residues. The V and J ends lost 1 base and 0 bases respectively, with 5 bases between them. CDR1 SGHNT and CDR2 YYREEE come from the germline V gene (reference sequence). CDR3: CASSLPDSYEQYF. CDR3 DNA sequence: TGTGCCAGCAGCTTGCCAGACTCCTACGAGCAGTACTTC.

The table lists this clone with a few counts. The V and J genes are TRBV5-6 and TRBJ1-3; 9 bases match TRBD1. Germline V gene lookup returns CDR1 SGHDT and CDR2 YYEEEE. The ends lost 4 bases at V and 4 bases at J; junction bases unmatched: 12. The length of the CDR3 is 17 residues. DNA for the CDR3: TGTGCCAGCAGCCCGGGACAGGGCGCGAGGTTCGGAAACACCATATATTTT. Amino acid sequence: CASSPGQGARFGNTIYF.

The J gene is TRBJ1-1, the V gene TRBV28, with D perhaps matching TRBD1 (5 bases). This CDR3 has 16 residues. V shed 7 bases and J shed 1 base, with 19 bases lying between them. Germline loops: CDR1 MDHEN, CDR2 SYDVKM. CDR3 sequence reads: CASTGIRDLRNTEAFF. CDR3 sequence (DNA): TGTGCCAGCACCGGGATAAGGGACTTGAGGAACACTGAAGCTTTCTTT.

This chain uses TRBV5-1 with TRBJ2-7; tentative D call: TRBD2 (6 bases). The V end lost 3 bases, the J end lost 3 bases, and 13 bases lay between the germline ends. Germline lookup yields CDR1 SGHRS and CDR2 YFSETQ. The CDR3 sequence is 14 residues long. The CDR3 nucleotides are TGCGCCAGCAGCTGGGCCGGGGGAGACTACGAGCAGTACTTC. Translating it yields CASSWAGGDYEQYF. Combining the CDR3 with reference TRBV5-1 and TRBJ2-7 gives the whole variable domain KAGVTQTPRYLIKTRGQQVTLSCSPISGHRSVSWYQQTPGQGLQFLFEYFSETQRNKGNFPGRFSGRQFSNSRSEMNVSTLELGDSALYLCASSWAGGDYEQYFGPGTRLTVT.

The chain is built from TRBV5-1 and TRBJ1-1; D is unclear. V lost 6 bases, J lost 4 bases, and 13 bases lay in between. This CDR3 has 13 amino acids. Germline V gene lookup returns CDR1 SGHRS and CDR2 YFSETQ. This CDR3 is CASMVGGGTEAFF. The DNA for the CDR3 is TGCGCCAGCATGGTCGGAGGCGGCACTGAAGCTTTCTTT.

This clone was seen a few times. The chain carries TRBV7-9 and TRBJ1-4, with 7 bases that match TRBD1. J gave up 7 bases and V 5 bases, and 4 bases lay outside the gene matches. Germline CDR1 SEHNR, CDR2 FQNEAQ (reference sequence). CDR3 length: 13 residues. CDR3 in amino acids: CASSHAGGEKLFF. The CDR3 nucleotides are TGTGCCAGCAGCCACGCAGGGGGTGAAAAACTGTTTTTT.

This clone came up once. Here the CDR3 reads CASSRGGDQPQHF. CDR3 bases: TGTGCCAGCAGTCGCGGCGGGGATCAGCCCCAGCATTTT. The chain employs TRBV6-6 and TRBJ1-5; no clear D gene. The ends were cut back, 5 bases at V and 5 bases at J, with 10 bases in the middle. This CDR3 has 13 residues. Germline V gene sequence: CDR1 MNHNY, CDR2 SVGAGI (reference sequence).